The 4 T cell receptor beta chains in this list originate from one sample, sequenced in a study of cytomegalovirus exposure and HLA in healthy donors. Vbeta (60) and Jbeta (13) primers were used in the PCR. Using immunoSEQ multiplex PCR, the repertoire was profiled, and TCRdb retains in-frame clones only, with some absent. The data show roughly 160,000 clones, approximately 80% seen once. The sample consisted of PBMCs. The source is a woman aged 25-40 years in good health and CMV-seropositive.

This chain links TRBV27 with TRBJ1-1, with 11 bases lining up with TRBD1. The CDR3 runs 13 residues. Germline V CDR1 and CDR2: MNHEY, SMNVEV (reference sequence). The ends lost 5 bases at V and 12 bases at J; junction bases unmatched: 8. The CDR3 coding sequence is TGTGCCAGCAGTACCAGGACAGGGGGCTTCCCTTTCTTT. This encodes CASSTRTGGFPFF.

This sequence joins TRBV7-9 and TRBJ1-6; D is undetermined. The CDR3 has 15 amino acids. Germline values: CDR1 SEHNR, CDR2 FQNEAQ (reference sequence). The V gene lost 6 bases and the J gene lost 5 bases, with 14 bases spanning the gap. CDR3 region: CASSEAGMDNSPLHF. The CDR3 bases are TGTGCCAGCAGTGAGGCGGGCATGGATAATTCACCCCTCCACTTT.

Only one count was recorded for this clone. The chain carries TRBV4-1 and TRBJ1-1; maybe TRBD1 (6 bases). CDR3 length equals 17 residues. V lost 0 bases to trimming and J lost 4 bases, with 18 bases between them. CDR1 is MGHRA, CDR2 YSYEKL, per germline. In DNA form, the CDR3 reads TGCGCCAGCAGCCAAGATTACAGGGCTACCTTGAGCACTGAAGCTTTCTTT. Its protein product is CASSQDYRATLSTEAFF.

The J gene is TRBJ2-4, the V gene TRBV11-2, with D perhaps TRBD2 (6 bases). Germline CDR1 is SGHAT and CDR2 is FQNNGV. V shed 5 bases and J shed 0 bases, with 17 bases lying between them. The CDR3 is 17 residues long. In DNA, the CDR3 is TGTGCCAGCAGCAGGGCGGGATCCTCATTAGCCAAAAACATTCAGTACTTC. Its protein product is CASSRAGSSLAKNIQYF.